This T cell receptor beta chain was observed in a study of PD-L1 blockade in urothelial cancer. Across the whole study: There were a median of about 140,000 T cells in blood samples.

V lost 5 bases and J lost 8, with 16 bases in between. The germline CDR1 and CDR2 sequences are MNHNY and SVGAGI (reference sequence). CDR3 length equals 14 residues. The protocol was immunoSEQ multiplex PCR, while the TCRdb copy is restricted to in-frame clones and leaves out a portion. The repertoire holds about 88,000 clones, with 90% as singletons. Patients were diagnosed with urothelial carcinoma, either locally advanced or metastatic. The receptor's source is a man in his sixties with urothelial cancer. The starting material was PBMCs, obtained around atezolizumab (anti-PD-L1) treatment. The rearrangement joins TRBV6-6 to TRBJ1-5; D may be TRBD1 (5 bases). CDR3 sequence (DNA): TGTGCCAGCAGTCCTGGGGGAGGTGGAGAGCCCCAGCATTTT. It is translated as CASSPGGGGEPQHF.